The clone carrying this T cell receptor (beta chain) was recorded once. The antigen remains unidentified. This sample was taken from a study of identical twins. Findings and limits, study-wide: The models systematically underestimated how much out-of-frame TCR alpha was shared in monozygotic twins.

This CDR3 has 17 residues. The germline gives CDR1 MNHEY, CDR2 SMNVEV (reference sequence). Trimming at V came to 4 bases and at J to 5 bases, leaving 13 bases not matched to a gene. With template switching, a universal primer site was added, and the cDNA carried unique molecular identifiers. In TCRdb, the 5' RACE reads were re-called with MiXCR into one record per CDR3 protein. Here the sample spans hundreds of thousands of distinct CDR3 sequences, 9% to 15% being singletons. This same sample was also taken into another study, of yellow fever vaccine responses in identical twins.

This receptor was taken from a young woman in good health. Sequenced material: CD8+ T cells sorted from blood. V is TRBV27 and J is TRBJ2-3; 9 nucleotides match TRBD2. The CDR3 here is CASSSPMVAGDGDTQYF. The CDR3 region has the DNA TGTGCCAGCAGTTCCCCCATGGTAGCGGGAGATGGAGATACGCAGTATTTT.